These 6 T cell receptor beta chains share one sample of origin, sequenced in a study of shared clonotypes between healthy human individuals. Method: immunoSEQ multiplex PCR; TCRdb's copy keeps in-frame clones and lacks some. The sample contains approximately 2,000,000 clones, 80% to 95% of which appear only once. Sequenced: naive CD4+ T cells from PBMCs. Indicated subset: CD45RA+ positively selected. Source of these receptors: a young man in good health. Some clones in this sample may be carry-over from other donors' samples.

The chain joins TRBV18 to TRBJ2-3; 14 bases are shared with TRBD2. The CDR3 is 14 amino acids. CDR1 and CDR2 from the germline V gene are KGHSH and LQKENI. The V segment lost 6 bases and the J segment 14 bases; nucleotides outside the gene matches: 10. The CDR3: CASSPGTSGRNLYF. Written as DNA, the CDR3 is TGTGCCAGCTCCCCCGGGACTAGCGGGAGAAATCTGTATTTT.

The table lists this clone with a few counts. The chain links TRBV6-1 to TRBJ1-1; possible D gene TRBD1, 6 bases. Germline CDR1 MNHNS, CDR2 SASEGT. Between the trimmed V and J ends, which lost 6 bases and 5 bases, there was a span of 10 bases. CDR3 length equals 12 residues. The CDR3 protein is CASRQGITEAFF. Written as DNA, the CDR3 is TGTGCCAGCAGACAGGGAATTACTGAAGCTTTCTTT.

About this clone itself: Other nucleotide sequences in the sample specify the same CDR3. CDR3 sequence reads: CASSPSPSPYEQYF. DNA of the CDR3: TGTGCCAGCTCACCCAGTCCAAGTCCCTACGAGCAGTACTTC. V is TRBV18 and J is TRBJ2-7; D ambiguous. The CDR3 contains 14 residues. Germline loops: CDR1 KGHSH, CDR2 LQKENI. Trimming took off 3 bases at V and 2 bases at J, with 11 bases between the two ends. Supplemented by reference TRBV18 and TRBJ2-7, the full variable domain reads NAGVMQNPRHLVRRRGQEARLRCSPMKGHSHVYWYRQLPEEGLKFMVYLQKENIIDESGMPKERFSAEFPKEGPSILRIQQVVRGDSAAYFCASSPSPSPYEQYFGPGTRLTVT.

In its sample, this clone was seen a few times. This rearrangement joins TRBV19 to TRBJ2-7, with D tentatively TRBD2 (5 bases). Germline V gives CDR1 LNHDA, CDR2 SQIVND (reference sequence). Trimming took 3 bases from V and 0 from J, leaving 9 bases between them. The CDR3 contains 14 residues. The CDR3 bases are TGTGCCAGTAGTATGGAGGCCCGCTCCTACGAGCAGTACTTC. The encoded protein is CASSMEARSYEQYF. The complete variable domain, with remaining parts taken from reference TRBV19 and TRBJ2-7, reads DGGITQSPKYLFRKEGQNVTLSCEQNLNHDAMYWYRQDPGQGLRLIYYSQIVNDFQKGDIAEGYSVSREKKESFPLTVTSAQKNPTAFYLCASSMEARSYEQYFGPGTRLTVT.

This chain links TRBV28 with TRBJ1-1; D is undetermined. Germline V gene data show CDR1 as MDHEN and CDR2 as SYDVKM. Trimming cost V 4 bases and J 1 base, with 13 bases left between them. The CDR3 sequence is 15 residues long. The CDR3 DNA reads TGTGCCAGCAGTTCTCCCGGGGAGACGAACACTGAAGCTTTCTTT. Residues: CASSSPGETNTEAFF.

The chain uses TRBV10-3 and TRBJ2-6; 10 bases are shared with TRBD1. CDR3 length: 20 residues. Germline V gene data show CDR1 as ENHRY and CDR2 as SYGVKD. V lost 4 bases and J lost 4; bases outside the gene matches: 16. The DNA of the CDR3 is TGTGCCATCAGTGCCCCGTCACGGGACAGGGGAACGGGAGGGGCCAACGTCCTGACTTTC. Amino acid sequence: CAISAPSRDRGTGGANVLTF.